One and the same sample provided the 4 T cell receptor beta chains below, sequenced in a study of blood T cell repertoires in COVID-19 (dated by TCRdb to 2018 to 2020). Library construction relied on the immunoSEQ multiplex PCR assay. Imported from immuneACCESS, the table was reduced by TCRdb to in-frame sequences with V and J called. These copies leave out some clones; in studies compared against another copy, an unresolved V gene accounts for under half, and the cause of the remainder is not known. In all, the sample holds 200,000 to 250,000 clones, and under 85% of those were seen once. The ten largest account for 1.5% to 2% of the sample. Sequenced material: PBMCs or T cells enriched from blood (not recorded which). These receptors originate from a man between 60 and 75 years old who had recovered from COVID-19.

The genes are TRBV6-2 or TRBV6-3 and TRBJ2-7; tentatively, D is TRBD2 (5 bases). Looked up from germline, CDR1 is MNHEY and CDR2 is SVGEGT. This CDR3 region has 15 residues. Trimming stripped 4 bases from V and 2 bases from J, with 15 bases between. CDR3 DNA sequence: TGTGCCAGCAGTTCCCCGAGGGCGGCAACCTACGAGCAGTACTTC. Translating it yields CASSSPRAATYEQYF.

This clone was observed once. The chain recombines TRBV4-1 with TRBJ1-5, with a possible D match to TRBD1 (5 bases). The CDR3 is made up of 17 amino acids. Looked up from germline, CDR1 is MGHRA and CDR2 is YSYEKL. Trimming left V 0 bases short and J 3 bases short, with 15 bases between. The CDR3 sequence: CASSQDRGRVDNQPQHF. CDR3 DNA sequence: TGCGCCAGCAGCCAAGATCGGGGGAGGGTTGACAATCAGCCCCAGCATTTT.

This clone was observed a single time. The chain employs TRBV5-1 and TRBJ2-5; possible D gene TRBD1, 6 bases. Germline V gene lookup returns CDR1 SGHRS and CDR2 YFSETQ. The V and J ends lost 6 bases and 5 bases respectively, with 20 bases between them. The CDR3 runs to 15 residues. CDR3 DNA: TGCGCCAGCACCAATACAGGGACGTTGGGGGAGACCCAGTACTTC. It codes for CASTNTGTLGETQYF.

The chain recombines TRBV7-2 with TRBJ1-2, with D perhaps TRBD1 (5 bases). This CDR3 region has 13 residues. Germline V gives CDR1 SGHTA, CDR2 FQGNSA. V was clipped by 5 bases and J by 4 bases, with 11 bases between them. CDR3 nucleotides: TGTGCCAGCAGCGTGGGGCCCAGCTATGGCTACACCTTC. Translating gives CASSVGPSYGYTF.